The present entry profiles one TCR beta chain with its context. The data stem from a study of OX40 agonist ivuxolimab in advanced cancers. Cycle 7 day 1, cycle 4 day 1, and baseline were the timepoints at which blood was sampled. Data came from immunoSEQ multiplex PCR; TCRdb stores just in-frame clones and leaves some out. This sample has some 55,000 clones, with 80% found just once. Germline V CDR1 and CDR2: SGDLS, YYNGEE. The CDR3 extends over 16 amino acids. Trimming took 0 bases from V and 6 from J; bases not matched to a gene: 6. The V and J genes are TRBV9 and TRBJ2-2; 9 bases map to TRBD2. The sequence was collected from an adult with an advanced solid tumor such as melanoma, head and neck, liver or kidney cancer. The sequencing here drew on CD4+ or CD8+ T cells sorted from blood, taken in a trial of the OX40 agonist ivuxolimab. The CDR3 reads CASSVGGRAIAGELFF. Written as DNA, the CDR3 is TGTGCCAGCAGCGTAGGCGGGAGGGCCATAGCCGGGGAGCTGTTTTTT.